The rows below give T cell receptor beta chains drawn from one sample of a study of blood T cell repertoires in COVID-19. Here immunoSEQ multiplex PCR was the method, and the copy in TCRdb shows in-frame clones only, minus some. The table has around 160,000 clones, 80% to 90% seen once. Input material: peripheral blood. The receptors stem from a woman aged 60-75 years with COVID-19, enrolled during active disease. Each CDR3 is given with its conserved first and last residue. Each record gives: CDR3 protein, V gene, J gene.

CDR3 protein: CASSQGRVDGGTQYF
V gene: TRBV4-2
J gene: TRBJ2-5

CDR3 protein: CAWSATGNYGYTF
V gene: TRBV30
J gene: TRBJ1-2

CDR3 protein: CASSPRASGNNEQFF
V gene: TRBV5-4
J gene: TRBJ2-1

CDR3 protein: CASSQVPGQSYEQYF
V gene: TRBV5-1
J gene: TRBJ2-7

CDR3 protein: CASSLTNLDADTQYF
V gene: TRBV7-7
J gene: TRBJ2-3

CDR3 protein: CASSSYRGGYWEQYF
V gene: TRBV5-1
J gene: TRBJ2-7

CDR3 protein: CASSSRISTGNYEQYF
V gene: TRBV6-5
J gene: TRBJ2-7

CDR3 protein: CAISEIAGALKNYGYTF
V gene: TRBV10-3
J gene: TRBJ1-2

CDR3 protein: CASSLYGGLSNTEAFF
V gene: TRBV7-9
J gene: TRBJ1-1

CDR3 protein: CASTLGPGSGNTIYF
V gene: TRBV25-1
J gene: TRBJ1-3

CDR3 protein: CASSSIAGSSYEQYF
V gene: TRBV5-1
J gene: TRBJ2-7

CDR3 protein: CASSLQGNYGYTF
V gene: TRBV6-5
J gene: TRBJ1-2

CDR3 protein: CASSQVGGGLSYNEQFF
V gene: TRBV4-3
J gene: TRBJ2-1

CDR3 protein: CASISGTGTFEQYF
V gene: TRBV27
J gene: TRBJ2-7

CDR3 protein: CASSATGLAPVNEQFF
V gene: TRBV5-1
J gene: TRBJ2-1

CDR3 protein: CASSPNQGAGYTF
V gene: TRBV5-1
J gene: TRBJ1-2

CDR3 protein: CASSVGTGVGGYGYTF
V gene: TRBV9
J gene: TRBJ1-2

CDR3 protein: CASKPGQGIYEQYF
V gene: TRBV6-5
J gene: TRBJ2-7